This entry lists 25 T cell receptor beta chains sequenced from one sample in a study of CD8 T cells in ankylosing spondylitis. Each CDR3 protein gets one entry after TCRdb re-called the 5' RACE reads with MiXCR. This table holds about 160,000 distinct CDR3 sequences, around 17% found once. Sequenced material: blood, either unsorted or a sorted T cell fraction (not recorded which). The receptors shown here come from a male donor with ankylosing spondylitis or in good health (not recorded which).

This clonotype turned up a few times. This sequence joins TRBV18 and TRBJ2-2; 7 bases are shared with TRBD1. The CDR3 covers 15 residues. Germline lookup yields CDR1 KGHSH and CDR2 LQKENI. V shed 5 bases and J 3 bases; nucleotides not matched to a gene: 6. The CDR3 loop reads CASSTRTGHTGELFF. For the CDR3, the DNA is TGTGCCAGCTCAACTCGGACAGGTCACACCGGGGAGCTGTTTTTT.

This clonotype was observed at least ten times. The rearrangement uses TRBV5-1 and TRBJ2-2; 7 bases fit TRBD2. The CDR3 runs to 15 residues. V lost 4 bases and J lost 7; bases outside the gene matches: 10. Germline CDR1 SGHRS, CDR2 YFSETQ. CDR3 amino acids: CASSHPREMGGELFF. CDR3 coding DNA: TGCGCCAGCAGCCACCCGCGGGAGATGGGCGGGGAGCTGTTTTTT.

The rearrangement joins TRBV29-1 to TRBJ2-7, with D possibly matching TRBD1 (7 bases). Germline V gene data show CDR1 as SQVTM and CDR2 as ANQGSEA. The CDR3 length is 12 residues. Trimming shortened V by 8 bases and J by 4 bases, and 15 bases separated the two germline ends. The CDR3 sequence is CSFRGDLYEQYF. CDR3 DNA sequence: TGCAGCTTCAGGGGGGACTTGTACGAGCAGTACTTC.

Turning to this clonotype: A junction end diverges from the germline sequence, so it may reflect a read error. The chain is built from TRBV11-2 and TRBJ2-5, with 8 bases that match TRBD2. Germline V lookup: CDR1 SGHAT, CDR2 FQNNGV. The CDR3 consists of 15 residues. CDR3 protein: CASSLERESLETQYF. The CDR3 DNA reads TGTGCCAGTAGCTTAGAGCGGGAGTCCCTAGAGACCCAGTACTTC.

The chain carries TRBV20-1 and TRBJ1-5; D possibly corresponds to TRBD1 (6 bases). Germline CDR1 reads DFQATT; CDR2 reads SNEGSKA (reference sequence). With 5 bases removed from V and 0 bases from J, the gap between germline ends came to 11 bases. The CDR3 is 14 amino acids. CDR3: CSARQENSNQPQHF. In nucleotides, the CDR3 is TGCAGTGCTCGACAGGAGAATAGCAATCAGCCCCAGCATTTT.

This chain joins TRBV5-5 and TRBJ2-5; TRBD2 matches 7 bases. The CDR3 covers 14 residues. The germline V gene has CDR1 SGHKS and CDR2 YYEKEE (reference sequence). The trim removed 0 bases at V and 4 bases at J, leaving 3 bases unmatched. The CDR3 is CASSLAAGTETQYF. As DNA, the CDR3 is TGTGCCAGCAGCTTGGCAGCGGGAACAGAGACCCAGTACTTC.

The V call is TRBV6-5, the J call TRBJ2-7, with TRBD2 matching over 13 bases. This CDR3 spans 16 amino acids. V trimming: 4 bases; J trimming: 3 bases; junction bases outside the gene matches: 6. Germline values: CDR1 MNHEY, CDR2 SVGAGI. The CDR3 loop reads CASSFTSGRAFYEQYF. In DNA form, the CDR3 reads TGTGCCAGCAGTTTTACTAGCGGGAGGGCCTTCTACGAGCAGTACTTC.

The genes are TRBV28 and TRBJ2-1, with 9 bases that match TRBD2. J lost 4 bases, V lost 5 bases, and 6 bases had no gene match. CDR3 length: 15 residues. Germline V lookup: CDR1 MDHEN, CDR2 SYDVKM. CDR3 protein: CASSQRGRGYNEQFF. In DNA, the CDR3 is TGTGCCAGCAGTCAGCGCGGGAGGGGTTACAATGAGCAGTTCTTC. Looking up the rest from reference TRBV28 and TRBJ2-1 gives the full variable domain: DVKVTQSSRYLVKRTGEKVFLECVQDMDHENMFWYRQDPGLGLRLIYFSYDVKMKEKGDIPEGYSVSREKKERFSLILESASTNQTSMYLCASSQRGRGYNEQFFGPGTRLTVL.

The chain links TRBV3-1 to TRBJ1-5, with D possibly being TRBD1 (5 bases). This CDR3 is 15 amino acids long. The V and J ends lost 4 bases and 6 bases respectively, with 16 bases between them. Per the germline V gene, CDR1 is LGHDT and CDR2 is YNNKEL (reference sequence). In DNA form, the CDR3 reads TGTGCCAGCAGCCCTAGAAGGGGTATCGCTCAGCCCCAGCATTTT. Amino acid sequence: CASSPRRGIAQPQHF.

In its sample, this clonotype was seen many times. The chain uses TRBV12-3 or TRBV12-4 and TRBJ1-1; the match to TRBD1 covers 7 bases. This CDR3 region has 14 residues. With 5 bases clipped from V and 7 bases from J, the junction kept 10 bases outside the gene matches. The CDR3 DNA is TGTGCCAGCAGTACCCGGGACAGACTGATTGAAGCTTTCTTT. Translating it yields CASSTRDRLIEAFF.

This clonotype was recorded many times. The chain links TRBV29-1 to TRBJ2-4, with a tentative D call TRBD2 (7 bases). Trimming shortened V by 7 bases and J by 6 bases, and 19 bases separated the two germline ends. The CDR3 is 14 residues long. The germline CDR1 and CDR2 sequences are SQVTM and ANQGSEA. The CDR3 region has the DNA TGCAGCGCCGAGGGGAGGGGGGGGATAAACATTCAGTACTTC. Its translation: CSAEGRGGINIQYF.

This clonotype appeared a few times. Written as DNA, the CDR3 is TGTGCCAGCAGTCGGCGGAACAATATACCGGGACTAGAGTCCTACGAGCAGTACTTC. Translating gives CASSRRNNIPGLESYEQYF. The V call is TRBV2, the J call TRBJ2-7, with 8 nucleotides matching TRBD2. Unmatched junction bases numbered 19, after V lost 5 bases and J lost 1 base. This CDR3 is built from 19 residues. CDR1 is SNHLY, CDR2 FYNNEI, per germline.

This clonotype was seen many times. The chain couples TRBV5-1 to TRBJ2-3; TRBD2 might be the D (5 bases). Trimming stripped 4 bases from V and 5 bases from J, with 8 bases between. Germline CDR1 and CDR2: SGHRS and YFSETQ. The CDR3 has 12 amino acids. The CDR3 is CASSSGKDTQYF. The DNA of the CDR3 is TGCGCCAGCAGCAGCGGAAAAGATACGCAGTATTTT.

This clonotype was picked up many times. V usage is TRBV5-1 and J usage is TRBJ1-4, with 9 bases fitting TRBD1. With V trimmed by 3 bases and J by 6 bases, 3 bases remained unmatched. Germline-derived CDR1 and CDR2 are SGHRS and YFSETQ. The CDR3 sequence is 14 residues long. This CDR3 reads CASSSGQGDEKLFF. In DNA, the CDR3 is TGCGCCAGCAGCTCGGGACAGGGAGATGAAAAACTGTTTTTT.

This clonotype was picked up many times. The chain has TRBV29-1 and TRBJ2-1, with TRBD2 matching over 8 bases. J lost 7 bases, V lost 2 bases, and 10 bases had no gene match. The CDR3 is 15 amino acids. Germline CDR1 SQVTM, CDR2 ANQGSEA. CDR3 protein: CSVELVGRASNEQFF. The CDR3 DNA follows: TGCAGCGTTGAACTTGTCGGGAGGGCCAGTAATGAGCAGTTCTTC.

In its sample, this clonotype was seen many times. The CDR3 here is CATHASLLETQYF. The CDR3 region has the DNA TGTGCCACCCATGCTAGTTTGTTAGAGACCCAGTACTTC. The chain combines TRBV10-3 with TRBJ2-5; D ambiguous. Germline CDR1 reads ENHRY; CDR2 reads SYGVKD. This CDR3 spans 13 amino acids. The ends were cut back, 10 bases at V and 4 bases at J, with 16 bases in the middle.

This chain links TRBV11-2 with TRBJ2-3, with a weak D call TRBD1 (5 bases). Trimming took 4 bases from V and 6 from J, leaving 14 bases between them. CDR1 and CDR2 (germline): SGHAT, FQNNGV. The CDR3 totals 14 residues. The chain's CDR3 is CASSSSVTVDTQYF. Here the CDR3 DNA reads TGTGCCAGCAGCTCGTCGGTGACAGTCGATACGCAGTATTTT.

V and J are TRBV28 and TRBJ2-3, with D possibly matching TRBD1 (5 bases). From germline, CDR1 is MDHEN and CDR2 SYDVKM. V was clipped by 5 bases and J by 4 bases, with 10 bases between them. The length of the CDR3 is 13 residues. In DNA, the CDR3 is TGTGCCAGCAGTCCCTGGGGCCCAGATACGCAGTATTTT. This codes for CASSPWGPDTQYF.

This clonotype has a handful of counts. The rearrangement joins TRBV12-3 or TRBV12-4 to TRBJ2-3; either TRBD1 or TRBD2 may fit D (5 bases each). CDR3 length: 14 amino acids. V shed 6 bases and J shed 5 bases, with 15 bases lying between them. The CDR3 protein is CASRAGSAGDTQYF. The CDR3, as DNA: TGTGCCAGCAGGGCAGGGAGCGCGGGAGATACGCAGTATTTT.

This clonotype has at least ten counts. The V call is TRBV20-1, the J call TRBJ2-5; tentative D call: TRBD2 (6 bases). The CDR3 is 14 amino acids. Per the germline V gene, CDR1 is DFQATT and CDR2 is SNEGSKA (reference sequence). Trimming removed 3 bases from V and 5 bases from J, with 16 bases in between. The CDR3 DNA reads TGCAGTGCTAGTCTGACTAGTTTTCAGGAGACCCAGTACTTC. Protein: CSASLTSFQETQYF.

The V and J genes are TRBV4-2 and TRBJ1-2, with TRBD1 as a possible D gene (6 bases). Germline lookup yields CDR1 LGHNA and CDR2 YNFKEQ. This CDR3 contains 14 residues. The V end was cut by 6 bases, the J end by 4 bases, with 15 bases between. The CDR3 region has the DNA TGTGCCAGCAGTCCAAGAGCAGGGGTCTATGGCTACACCTTC. Protein: CASSPRAGVYGYTF.

V and J are TRBV9 and TRBJ2-2, with 7 bases matching TRBD2. Germline CDR1 SGDLS, CDR2 YYNGEE. Unmatched junction bases numbered 5, after V lost 2 bases and J lost 1 base. This CDR3 has 16 residues. CDR3 nucleotides: TGTGCCAGCAGCGTTTCTGGCGGGAGGAACACCGGGGAGCTGTTTTTT. Residues: CASSVSGGRNTGELFF.

V gene TRBV5-1 combines with J gene TRBJ1-5; D is unclear. This CDR3 has 15 amino acids. The germline CDR1 and CDR2 sequences are SGHRS and YFSETQ. Trimming shortened V by 0 bases and J by 0 bases, and 7 bases separated the two germline ends. This CDR3 reads CASSLGPPSNQPQHF. DNA for the CDR3: TGCGCCAGCAGCTTGGGACCGCCTAGCAATCAGCCCCAGCATTTT.

The chain couples TRBV12-3 or TRBV12-4 to TRBJ1-5, with D possibly matching TRBD1 (5 bases). This CDR3 is 14 amino acids long. Trimming removed 5 bases from V and 1 base from J, with 9 bases in between. CDR3 in DNA: TGTGCCAGCAGTCAGGGACGGAGCAATCAGCCCCAGCATTTT. It translates to CASSQGRSNQPQHF.

This clonotype was detected ten times or more. The rearrangement joins TRBV20-1 to TRBJ2-2; 9 positions match TRBD1. Trimming removed 1 base from V and 5 bases from J; junction bases left unmatched: 2. Germline CDR1 reads DFQATT; CDR2 reads SNEGSKA (reference sequence). CDR3 size: 14 residues. CDR3 sequence reads: CSARGQGGTGELFF. In DNA, the CDR3 is TGCAGTGCTAGAGGACAGGGGGGTACCGGGGAGCTGTTTTTT.